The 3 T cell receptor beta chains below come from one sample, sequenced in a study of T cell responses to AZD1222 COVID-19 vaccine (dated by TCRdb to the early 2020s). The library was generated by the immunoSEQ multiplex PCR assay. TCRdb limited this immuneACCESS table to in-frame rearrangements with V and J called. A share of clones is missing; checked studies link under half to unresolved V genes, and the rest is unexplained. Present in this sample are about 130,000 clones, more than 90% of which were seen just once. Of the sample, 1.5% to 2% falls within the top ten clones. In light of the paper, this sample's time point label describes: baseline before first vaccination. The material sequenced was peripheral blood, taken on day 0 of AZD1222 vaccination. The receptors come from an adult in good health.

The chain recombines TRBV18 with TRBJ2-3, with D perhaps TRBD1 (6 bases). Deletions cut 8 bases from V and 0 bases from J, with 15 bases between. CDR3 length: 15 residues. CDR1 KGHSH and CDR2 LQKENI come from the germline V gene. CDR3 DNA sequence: TGTGCCAGCCAGGACAGACCAACGAGCACAGATACGCAGTATTTT. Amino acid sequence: CASQDRPTSTDTQYF.

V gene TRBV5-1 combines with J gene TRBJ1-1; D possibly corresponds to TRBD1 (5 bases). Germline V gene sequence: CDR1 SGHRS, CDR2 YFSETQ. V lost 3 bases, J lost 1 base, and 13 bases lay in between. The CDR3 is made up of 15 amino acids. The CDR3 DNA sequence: TGCGCCAGCAGCTCAGACAGAGGTCCGAACACTGAAGCTTTCTTT. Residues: CASSSDRGPNTEAFF.

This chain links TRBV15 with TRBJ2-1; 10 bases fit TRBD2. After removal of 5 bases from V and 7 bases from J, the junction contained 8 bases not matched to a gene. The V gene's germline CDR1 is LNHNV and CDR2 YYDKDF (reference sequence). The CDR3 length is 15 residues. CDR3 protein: CATSLPPGLANEQFF. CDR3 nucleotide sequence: TGTGCCACCAGCCTCCCACCGGGACTAGCGAATGAGCAGTTCTTC.